This T cell receptor beta chain was obtained from a study of T cells after yellow fever vaccination. General study findings and limits: Reappearing after the booster were most of the clones from primary vaccination (about 95% CD4, approximately 88% CD8). Though it reached lower strength, the secondary response hit its peak faster, day 5 versus 15. Among all clonotypes, a small share was observed in both CD4 and CD8 compartments.

In regard to this clonotype: The antigen is unknown.

As TCR cDNA was made by 5'RACE template switching, a universal primer site and UMIs were added. TCRdb redid the calling of the 5' RACE reads with MiXCR, one entry per CDR3 protein. The sample contains under 700,000 distinct CDR3 sequences, 17% of which appear only once. The clonotype comes from a man younger than 30 who received the YFV17D yellow fever vaccine. The material sequenced was PBMCs, taken 5 days after the first yellow fever vaccination.

This chain's CDR3 is CASSHPDRLGEQFF. Written as DNA, the CDR3 is TGTGCCAGCTCCCACCCCGACAGGCTGGGTGAGCAGTTCTTC. The chain joins TRBV18 to TRBJ2-1; TRBD1 is a possible D gene (6 bases). V was cut by 6 bases and J by 9 bases, with 18 bases left in between. From germline, CDR1 is KGHSH and CDR2 LQKENI. This CDR3 is 14 amino acids long.